Only a few counts were recorded for the clone carrying this T cell receptor (beta chain). This sample is part of a study of technical replicates of blood from several donors. The CDR3 has 16 residues. V was clipped by 7 bases and J by 5 bases, with 23 bases between them. Germline assignment: CDR1 LNHDA and CDR2 SQIVND (reference sequence). The assay was immunoSEQ multiplex PCR, and TCRdb's table has in-frame clones only and misses some. Of approximately 65,000 clones in the sample, approximately 86% are singletons; the top ten hold approximately 5%. The sample was PBMCs. The chain joins TRBV19 to TRBJ1-2; tentative D call: TRBD1 (5 bases). The receptor was derived from a human donor in good health. Some clones in this sample may be carry-over from other donors' samples. The CDR3 coding sequence is TGTGCCAGTAAGTGGCAGGGCTATGATAGGAGTTATGGCTACACCTTC. This codes for CASKWQGYDRSYGYTF.